This passage covers 18 T cell receptor beta chains from one sample sequenced in a study of OX40 agonist ivuxolimab in advanced cancers. The repertoire was sequenced with immunoSEQ multiplex PCR; TCRdb's copy has only in-frame clones and lacks some. The sample has approximately 69,000 clones, 80% to 85% seen once. The sample consisted of CD4+ or CD8+ T cells sorted from blood, taken in a trial of the OX40 agonist ivuxolimab. The origin of the receptors is an adult with an advanced solid tumor such as melanoma, head and neck, liver or kidney cancer.

The J gene is TRBJ1-1, the V gene TRBV18, with D hard to call. Germline lookup yields CDR1 KGHSH and CDR2 LQKENI. The V end was cut by 6 bases, the J end by 6 bases, with 8 bases between. The CDR3 length is 11 residues. The CDR3 DNA sequence: TGTGCCAGCTCGCTGGGGTCTGAAGCTTTCTTT. It encodes CASSLGSEAFF.

This clone was seen once. The chain combines TRBV19 with TRBJ1-4; D ambiguous. Trimming cost V 4 bases and J 8 bases, with 5 bases left between them. This CDR3 region has 11 residues. Germline lookup yields CDR1 LNHDA and CDR2 SQIVND (reference sequence). CDR3 coding DNA: TGTGCCAGTAGTACCAAGGAAAAACTGTTTTTT. Amino acid sequence: CASSTKEKLFF.

V usage is TRBV7-2 and J usage is TRBJ1-1; 11 bases map to TRBD1. Germline V gene lookup returns CDR1 SGHTA and CDR2 FQGNSA. The CDR3 consists of 14 residues. Trimming at V came to 3 bases and at J to 6 bases, leaving 3 bases not matched to a gene. CDR3 nucleotides: TGTGCCAGCAGCTTCCGGACAGGGGGCTCTGAAGCTTTCTTT. Protein product: CASSFRTGGSEAFF.

The chain recombines TRBV5-1 with TRBJ2-1; 8 bases map to TRBD2. There are 16 residues in the CDR3. Germline CDR1 SGHRS, CDR2 YFSETQ. Trimming removed 0 bases from V and 0 bases from J; junction bases left unmatched: 2. In nucleotides, the CDR3 is TGCGCCAGCAGCTTGGATACTAGCGGCTCCTACAATGAGCAGTTCTTC. The encoded protein is CASSLDTSGSYNEQFF.

This sequence joins TRBV5-1 and TRBJ2-5, with a tentative D call TRBD2 (5 bases). With the DNA end fitting TRBJ2-7 better, the J assignment may be wrong. The CDR3 is 14 residues long. Germline V gene lookup returns CDR1 SGHRS and CDR2 YFSETQ. The CDR3 region has the DNA TGCGCCAGCAGGGAGGACGCGTACTCCTACGAGCAGTACTTC. Its translation: CASREDAYSYEQYF.

This clone occurred a few times. The chain joins TRBV20-1 to TRBJ1-2; D gene uncertain. The CDR3 covers 10 residues. Trimming pared 0 bases from V and 12 bases from J, leaving 8 bases between. CDR1 DFQATT and CDR2 SNEGSKA come from the germline V gene (reference sequence). CDR3 sequence (DNA): TGCAGTGCTAGAGATCTGAGGGACACCTTC. Protein: CSARDLRDTF.

This sequence joins TRBV28 and TRBJ1-6, with 9 bases lining up with TRBD1. The CDR3 consists of 14 residues. The germline CDR1 and CDR2 sequences are MDHEN and SYDVKM. V lost 3 bases and J lost 8; bases outside the gene matches: 2. Here the CDR3 reads CASSFWDRDSPLHF. The CDR3 region has the DNA TGTGCCAGCAGTTTCTGGGACAGGGATTCACCCCTCCACTTT.

This sequence joins TRBV7-2 and TRBJ1-6; D not certain. The ends were cut back, 5 bases at V and 5 bases at J, with 10 bases in the middle. This CDR3 region has 14 residues. The germline CDR1 and CDR2 sequences are SGHTA and FQGNSA. CDR3 nucleotide sequence: TGTGCCAGCAGCCCGAGTCGTCATAATTCACCCCTCCACTTT. Its protein product is CASSPSRHNSPLHF.

The chain uses TRBV19 and TRBJ1-6; 8 nucleotides match TRBD1. The ends lost 4 bases at V and 6 bases at J; junction bases unmatched: 2. Germline-derived CDR1 and CDR2 are LNHDA and SQIVND (reference sequence). This CDR3 is 14 amino acids long. The CDR3 region has the DNA TGTGCCAGTAGTACGGACAGGGCTAATTCACCCCTCCACTTT. The encoded protein is CASSTDRANSPLHF. Full variable domain (missing parts from reference TRBV19 and TRBJ1-6): DGGITQSPKYLFRKEGQNVTLSCEQNLNHDAMYWYRQDPGQGLRLIYYSQIVNDFQKGDIAEGYSVSREKKESFPLTVTSAQKNPTAFYLCASSTDRANSPLHFGNGTRLTVT.

The table lists this clone with a count of one. The chain uses TRBV9 and TRBJ2-2, with a tentative D call TRBD2 (5 bases). This CDR3 spans 15 amino acids. The germline gives CDR1 SGDLS, CDR2 YYNGEE. Trimming took off 1 base at V and 1 base at J, with 8 bases between the two ends. As DNA, the CDR3 is TGTGCCAGCAGCGTACAGAGCGGGAACACCGGGGAGCTGTTTTTT. Translation: CASSVQSGNTGELFF.

The chain employs TRBV28 and TRBJ2-3; D tentatively reads TRBD1 or TRBD2 (5 bases each). CDR1 is MDHEN, CDR2 SYDVKM, per germline. This CDR3 is built from 15 residues. V lost 3 bases and J lost 2, with 12 bases in between. The CDR3: CASSFVGDLTDTQYF. The CDR3 DNA sequence: TGTGCCAGCAGTTTTGTGGGGGACCTCACAGATACGCAGTATTTT.

This clone was counted only a few times. This rearrangement joins TRBV7-3 to TRBJ2-7; 7 nucleotides line up with TRBD2. J lost 3 bases, V lost 5 bases, and 7 bases had no gene match. Germline V lookup: CDR1 SGHTA, CDR2 FQGTGA. The CDR3 loop spans 14 amino acids. Here the CDR3 DNA reads TGTGCCAGCAGCAAGAGCGGGGAGTACTACGAGCAGTACTTC. Translation gives CASSKSGEYYEQYF.

The J gene is TRBJ2-1, the V gene TRBV20-1; D gene unclear. CDR1 DFQATT and CDR2 SNEGSKA come from the germline V gene (reference sequence). The V end was cut by 5 bases, the J end by 10 bases, with 12 bases between. The CDR3 sequence is 11 residues long. CDR3 sequence reads: CSALGPGEQFF. CDR3 DNA: TGCAGTGCTCTTGGGCCGGGCGAGCAGTTCTTC.

This clone was seen once. V is TRBV11-2 and J is TRBJ2-7; 9 bases map to TRBD1. The CDR3 loop spans 14 amino acids. The V and J ends lost 6 bases and 4 bases, in that order; junction bases with no gene match: 7. Germline V gene sequence: CDR1 SGHAT, CDR2 FQNNGV. In DNA form, the CDR3 reads TGTGCCAGCAGGAAACAGGGGGCTTCTTACGAGCAGTACTTC. It translates to CASRKQGASYEQYF.

V usage is TRBV7-2 and J usage is TRBJ2-2, with D perhaps TRBD1 (6 bases). Germline-derived CDR1 and CDR2 are SGHTA and FQGNSA. This CDR3 has 15 residues. V was trimmed by 1 base and J by 4 bases, leaving 10 bases between them. CDR3 sequence (DNA): TGTGCCAGCAGCTTAGTCCCACAGGGCACCGGGGAGCTGTTTTTT. Translated, it gives CASSLVPQGTGELFF.

This clone was seen a handful of times. V and J are TRBV6-1 and TRBJ2-7, with unresolved D. Trimming removed 6 bases from V and 0 bases from J, with 9 bases in between. Germline V gene data show CDR1 as MNHNS and CDR2 as SASEGT. The CDR3 is 13 residues long. CDR3 in DNA: TGTGCCAGCAGGGATGATCACTCCTACGAGCAGTACTTC. Encoded protein: CASRDDHSYEQYF.

This chain connects TRBV5-6 to TRBJ2-7; D not resolved. The CDR3 is 12 amino acids. Trimming took 4 bases from V and 9 from J, leaving 14 bases between them. Per the germline V gene, CDR1 is SGHDT and CDR2 is YYEEEE. The CDR3 DNA is TGTGCCAGCAGCACCAGGCTTACGAGGCAGTACTTC. Protein sequence: CASSTRLTRQYF.

This chain links TRBV2 with TRBJ2-5; D may be TRBD2 (6 bases). The DNA matches TRBJ2-7 better at its end, which makes the J call doubtful. CDR1 SNHLY and CDR2 FYNNEI come from the germline V gene. The CDR3 runs 13 residues. The CDR3 nucleotides are TGTGCCCTTCGGGGAGGAAGCTCCTACGAGCAGTACTTC. Protein: CALRGGSSYEQYF.